The 14 T cell receptor beta chains below come from one sample, sequenced in a study of cytomegalovirus exposure and HLA in healthy donors. Primers for the PCR totalled 60 Vbeta and 13 Jbeta. Clones were sequenced by immunoSEQ multiplex PCR, and TCRdb holds only the in-frame ones, with some missing. The sample includes 150,000 to 200,000 clones, more than 65% of them seen just once. The sequencing sample was made of PBMCs. Source of these receptors: a girl aged 5-17 years in good health and CMV-seropositive.

CDR3 sequence reads: CASSGGTGADYGYTF. CDR3 in DNA: TGTGCCAGCAGTGGAGGTACAGGGGCCGACTATGGCTACACCTTC. The V and J genes are TRBV6-1 and TRBJ1-2; 7 nucleotides align to TRBD1. This CDR3 region has 15 residues. CDR1 and CDR2 (germline): MNHNS, SASEGT. J lost 3 bases, V lost 4 bases, and 8 bases had no gene match.

V and J are TRBV5-1 and TRBJ2-1, with 8 bases fitting TRBD1. Germline CDR1 is SGHRS and CDR2 is YFSETQ. The V and J ends lost 4 bases and 5 bases, in that order; junction bases with no gene match: 5. The CDR3 extends over 14 amino acids. In DNA form, the CDR3 reads TGCGCCAGCAGCCAAGGACAGGGCCACAATGAGCAGTTCTTC. Amino acid sequence: CASSQGQGHNEQFF. The variable domain in full, completed from reference TRBV5-1 and TRBJ2-1, reads KAGVTQTPRYLIKTRGQQVTLSCSPISGHRSVSWYQQTPGQGLQFLFEYFSETQRNKGNFPGRFSGRQFSNSRSEMNVSTLELGDSALYLCASSQGQGHNEQFFGPGTRLTVL.

This clone has just one count. The V call is TRBV6-5, the J call TRBJ1-1, with TRBD1 matching over 7 bases. V lost 6 bases and J lost 6; bases outside the gene matches: 1. The CDR3 length is 11 residues. In germline, CDR1 is MNHEY, CDR2 SVGAGI. DNA for the CDR3: TGTGCCAGCAGAGGGACAGCTGAAGCTTTCTTT. It specifies CASRGTAEAFF.

The J gene is TRBJ1-1, the V gene TRBV7-7, with D hard to call. V lost 3 bases to trimming and J lost 1 base, with 6 bases between them. The germline CDR1 and CDR2 sequences are SSHAT and FNYEAQ (reference sequence). The CDR3 covers 13 residues. The CDR3 here is CASSFQENTEAFF. In DNA, the CDR3 is TGTGCCAGCAGCTTTCAGGAGAACACTGAAGCTTTCTTT.

In its sample, this clone was seen once. The genes are TRBV5-1 and TRBJ2-7; 10 bases are a match to TRBD2. This CDR3 is built from 15 residues. The germline V gene encodes CDR1 SGHRS and CDR2 YFSETQ. Trimming removed 1 base from V and 0 bases from J; junction bases left unmatched: 1. CDR3 residues: CASSLTSGVSYEQYF. The DNA of the CDR3 is TGCGCCAGCAGCTTGACTAGCGGGGTCTCCTACGAGCAGTACTTC.

The rearrangement uses TRBV7-8 and TRBJ1-1; 7 bases agree with TRBD1. CDR3 length equals 16 residues. Trimming took 5 bases from V and 1 from J; bases not matched to a gene: 10. CDR1 and CDR2 (germline): SGHVS, FQNEAQ. This CDR3 reads CASSPQYRGKNTEAFF. The CDR3 coding sequence is TGTGCCAGCAGCCCTCAGTACAGGGGTAAGAACACTGAAGCTTTCTTT.

The chain's CDR3 is CASSQFLVAGDNEQFF. DNA of the CDR3: TGCGCCAGCAGCCAATTCTTGGTAGCGGGGGACAATGAGCAGTTCTTC. V is TRBV4-3 and J is TRBJ2-1; 9 bases are shared with TRBD2. The CDR3 loop spans 16 amino acids. CDR1 is LGHNA and CDR2 is YSLEER in the germline V gene. Unmatched junction bases numbered 7, after V lost 2 bases and J lost 5 bases.

This clone was counted between two and nine times. This sequence joins TRBV25-1 and TRBJ1-4; D is perhaps TRBD1 (5 bases). The CDR3 has 16 residues. CDR1 MGHDK and CDR2 SYGVNS come from the germline V gene. The V end lost 2 bases, the J end lost 0 bases, and 10 bases lay between the germline ends. The CDR3 is CASSEGAGATNEKLFF. CDR3 coding DNA: TGTGCCAGCAGTGAAGGGGCAGGAGCAACTAATGAAAAACTGTTTTTT. The variable domain in full, with the rest retrieved from reference TRBV25-1 and TRBJ1-4, is EADIYQTPRYLVIGTGKKITLECSQTMGHDKMYWYQQDPGMELHLIHYSYGVNSTEKGDLSSESTVSRIRTEHFPLTLESARPSHTSQYLCASSEGAGATNEKLFFGSGTQLSVL.

This chain links TRBV2 with TRBJ2-6; TRBD1 agrees at 8 bases. The trim removed 5 bases at V and 0 bases at J, leaving 6 bases unmatched. Germline V lookup: CDR1 SNHLY, CDR2 FYNNEI. The CDR3 length is 17 residues. CDR3 sequence reads: CASSLQGVSSGANVLTF. As DNA, the CDR3 is TGTGCCAGCAGTTTACAGGGGGTGAGCTCTGGGGCCAACGTCCTGACTTTC.

This clone was picked up a small number of times. As DNA, the CDR3 is TGTGCCAGCAGGCCGTCACTAGGGCGGACTGAAGCTTTCTTT. It specifies CASRPSLGRTEAFF. This chain joins TRBV6-1 and TRBJ1-1; D not certain. V lost 6 bases and J lost 5, with 16 bases in between. This CDR3 comprises 14 residues. CDR1 is MNHNS and CDR2 is SASEGT in the germline V gene.

This rearrangement joins TRBV6-6 to TRBJ2-7; TRBD1 agrees at 12 bases. The CDR3 spans 16 residues. V was pared by 6 bases and J by 4 bases, with 10 bases of the junction left unmatched. The germline CDR1 and CDR2 sequences are MNHNY and SVGAGI (reference sequence). CDR3 sequence (DNA): TGTGCCAGCAGCGGGACAGGGGGCTTCCGAGAGTACGAGCAGTACTTC. It specifies CASSGTGGFREYEQYF.

V is TRBV7-2 and J is TRBJ1-6; D might be TRBD1 (6 bases). CDR1 is SGHTA and CDR2 is FQGNSA in the germline V gene. This CDR3 is 16 amino acids long. Deletions cut 6 bases from V and 0 bases from J, with 12 bases between. The CDR3, as DNA: TGTGCCAGCAGAGCGGACAGTGCCTCCTATAATTCACCCCTCCACTTT. Translation gives CASRADSASYNSPLHF.

The rearrangement joins TRBV12-5 to TRBJ1-6; 9 positions agree with TRBD1. Germline trimming cut 2 bases from V and 9 bases from J; bases unmatched to any gene: 8. Per the germline V gene, CDR1 is LGHNT and CDR2 is FRNRAP. This CDR3 is built from 16 residues. CDR3 in DNA: TGTGCTAGTGGTTTGACTCCCGGGACAGGGACTTCACCCCTCCACTTT. Its protein is CASGLTPGTGTSPLHF.

The genes are TRBV12-5 and TRBJ2-3; D call uncertain. The CDR3 has 18 residues. Per the germline V gene, CDR1 is LGHNT and CDR2 is FRNRAP. Trimming pared 3 bases from V and 0 bases from J, leaving 19 bases between. CDR3 sequence reads: CASGLNDFQVPSTDTQYF. DNA of the CDR3: TGTGCTAGTGGTTTAAATGATTTTCAGGTACCTAGCACAGATACGCAGTATTTT. Using reference TRBV12-5 and TRBJ2-3 for the parts outside the CDR3, the full variable domain is DARVTQTPRHKVTEMGQEVTMRCQPILGHNTVFWYRQTMMQGLELLAYFRNRAPLDDSGMPKDRFSAEMPDATLATLKIQPSEPRDSAVYFCASGLNDFQVPSTDTQYFGPGTRLTVL.